The 23 T cell receptor beta chains below come from one sample, sequenced in a study of vaccination and CD4 T cells after COVID-19. The treatment was: roughly 11-day PBMC culture with coronavirus spike peptide pools or control peptides (ViraFEST assay). These receptors lack a known antigen. Cultured CD4+ T-cell DNA underwent Oncomine TCR Beta short-read sequencing. TCRdb independently ran MiXCR on the PCR reads; one entry per CDR3 protein. The data contain roughly 20,000 distinct CDR3 sequences, 30% to 45% of them seen just once; the ten biggest clones take up roughly 5%. The source material was CD4+ T cells from blood, cultured in vitro, sampled before SARS-CoV-2 vaccination. Every receptor here comes from a human donor who had recovered from COVID-19.

The V and J genes are TRBV14 and TRBJ2-3; no definite D call. This CDR3 contains 15 residues. The ends were cut back, 1 base at V and 4 bases at J, with 12 bases in the middle. Germline CDR1 reads SGHDN; CDR2 reads FVKESK. In nucleotides, the CDR3 is TGTGCCAGCAGCCAAGTACAGCCCCTTGCAGATACGCAGTATTTT. It is translated as CASSQVQPLADTQYF.

There are a few counts of this clonotype. This chain links TRBV7-6 with TRBJ1-1; D is perhaps TRBD1 (5 bases). V was clipped by 5 bases and J by 0 bases, with 10 bases between them. Germline-derived CDR1 and CDR2 are SGHVS and FNYEAQ. This CDR3 spans 14 amino acids. The CDR3 DNA reads as TGTGCCAGCAGCCCAATGGGGCTGAACACTGAAGCTTTCTTT. Protein: CASSPMGLNTEAFF.

The chain carries TRBV11-1 and TRBJ1-1, with D uncertain. Germline V gives CDR1 SGHAT, CDR2 FQDESV (reference sequence). Trimming took off 8 bases at V and 1 base at J, with 14 bases between the two ends. The CDR3 is 14 residues long. CDR3 loop: CASVQTRQNTEAFF. The CDR3 DNA follows: TGTGCCAGCGTTCAGACCCGGCAGAACACTGAAGCTTTCTTT.

The chain is built from TRBV5-6 and TRBJ1-2; 8 bases align to TRBD1. Germline V gene data show CDR1 as SGHDT and CDR2 as YYEEEE. Trimming removed 3 bases from V and 6 bases from J; junction bases left unmatched: 4. The CDR3 consists of 13 residues. The CDR3 sequence: CASSSTDRDGYTF. The CDR3 DNA follows: TGTGCCAGCAGCTCGACGGACAGGGATGGCTACACCTTC.

In its sample, this clonotype is medium-sized. The chain recombines TRBV20-1 with TRBJ1-1; 8 positions agree with TRBD1. V lost 3 bases and J lost 4; bases outside the gene matches: 7. The CDR3 extends over 14 amino acids. Looked up from germline, CDR1 is DFQATT and CDR2 is SNEGSKA (reference sequence). Here the CDR3 DNA reads TGCAGTGCTAGCCAGGGGGCCGGTGGCACTGAAGCTTTCTTT. Translation gives CSASQGAGGTEAFF.

The chain couples TRBV19 to TRBJ1-5, with a possible D match to TRBD1 (6 bases). This CDR3 has 16 residues. The ends were cut back, 2 bases at V and 7 bases at J, with 18 bases in the middle. CDR1 LNHDA and CDR2 SQIVND come from the germline V gene (reference sequence). The DNA of the CDR3 is TGTGCCAGTAGTATAAGACTCGGGCAGGGGATACAGCCCCAGCATTTT. Translated: CASSIRLGQGIQPQHF.

J is TRBJ2-4 and V is TRBV5-1; D not certain. Germline CDR1 and CDR2: SGHRS and YFSETQ. Trimming stripped 0 bases from V and 8 bases from J, with 12 bases between. CDR3 length: 14 amino acids. As DNA, the CDR3 is TGCGCCAGCAGCTTGGGTTTCGACCGGGACATTCAGTACTTC. Its protein product is CASSLGFDRDIQYF.

This clonotype was detected once. The chain uses TRBV7-6 and TRBJ2-7; either TRBD1 or TRBD2 may fit D (6 bases each). This CDR3 is built from 15 residues. The germline CDR1 and CDR2 sequences are SGHVS and FNYEAQ. With 6 bases removed from V and 2 bases from J, the gap between germline ends came to 17 bases. The CDR3 loop reads CASSKAEGGAYEQYF. The CDR3 bases are TGTGCCAGCAGTAAGGCGGAGGGGGGCGCCTACGAGCAGTACTTC.

The chain employs TRBV6-1 and TRBJ2-7; 8 positions match TRBD2. J gave up 5 bases and V 6 bases, and 9 bases lay outside the gene matches. Germline assignment: CDR1 MNHNS and CDR2 SASEGT. The CDR3 has 14 residues. Here the CDR3 DNA reads TGTGCCAGCAGACCGGGACTAGTAAGAGACGAGCAGTACTTC. Translation gives CASRPGLVRDEQYF.

This clonotype has only a few counts. The genes are TRBV6-5 and TRBJ1-1; 12 nucleotides align to TRBD1. CDR3 length equals 17 residues. V was pared by 4 bases and J by 4 bases, with 10 bases of the junction left unmatched. The V gene's germline CDR1 is MNHEY and CDR2 SVGAGI. This chain's CDR3 is CASSSPGQGALGTEAFF. The CDR3 DNA reads TGTGCCAGCAGTTCTCCGGGACAGGGGGCGCTGGGCACTGAAGCTTTCTTT.

The chain combines TRBV5-8 with TRBJ1-5, with D possibly being TRBD1 (6 bases). Germline assignment: CDR1 SGHTS and CDR2 YDEGEE. The CDR3 is 16 amino acids. V shed 4 bases and J shed 7 bases, with 21 bases lying between them. CDR3 nucleotide sequence: TGTGCCAGCAGCACGGGGACAAGCCTTATCGGGCAGCCCCAGCATTTT. Its translation is CASSTGTSLIGQPQHF.

This clonotype was seen only a few times. The chain joins TRBV11-2 to TRBJ1-5; no clear D. Trimming took off 0 bases at V and 9 bases at J, with 9 bases between the two ends. The CDR3 has 13 residues. Germline CDR1 reads SGHAT; CDR2 reads FQNNGV. Written as DNA, the CDR3 is TGTGCCAGCAGCTTAGATCGCGGTGGGCCCCAGCATTTT. Translating it yields CASSLDRGGPQHF.

This clonotype appeared once. The chain employs TRBV7-2 and TRBJ2-5, with TRBD1 matching over 8 bases. The J segment lost 4 bases and the V segment lost 3 bases, leaving 7 bases of the junction unmatched. CDR1 and CDR2 from the germline V gene are SGHTA and FQGNSA. This CDR3 is built from 15 residues. The CDR3 loop reads CASSLSGTGRETQYF. Here the CDR3 DNA reads TGTGCCAGCAGCTTGTCCGGGACAGGACGAGAGACCCAGTACTTC.

This chain uses TRBV10-3 with TRBJ2-2; D is unclear. Per the germline V gene, CDR1 is ENHRY and CDR2 is SYGVKD. V lost 4 bases and J 0 bases, leaving 6 bases between the germline ends. This CDR3 region has 14 residues. The CDR3 DNA sequence: TGTGCCATCAGTGGGAGTACGAACACCGGGGAGCTGTTTTTT. Residues: CAISGSTNTGELFF.

This clonotype was counted a few times. The V gene is TRBV19, the J gene TRBJ1-1; D is possibly TRBD1 (6 bases). Germline V gene lookup returns CDR1 LNHDA and CDR2 SQIVND (reference sequence). The CDR3 contains 13 residues. V lost 4 bases to trimming and J lost 7 bases, with 13 bases between them. The CDR3 is CASSKGVGLEAFF. The CDR3 bases are TGTGCCAGTAGTAAGGGGGTCGGACTTGAAGCTTTCTTT.

This clonotype is medium-sized within its sample. In DNA form, the CDR3 reads TGTGCCAGCAGTGATTCGGGTGGAGGGAGAACCTACGAGCAGTACTTC. This codes for CASSDSGGGRTYEQYF. The chain recombines TRBV6-1 with TRBJ2-7; D perhaps matches TRBD2 (6 bases). Trimming pared 3 bases from V and 2 bases from J, leaving 17 bases between. CDR3 length: 16 amino acids. Germline assignment: CDR1 MNHNS and CDR2 SASEGT.

The CDR3 sequence is CSGRRGNTDTQYF. The CDR3 region has the DNA TGCAGCGGGCGGCGGGGGAACACAGATACGCAGTATTTT. The V and J genes are TRBV29-1 and TRBJ2-3; TRBD2 aligns across 7 bases. Germline V lookup: CDR1 SQVTM, CDR2 ANQGSEA. V was clipped by 7 bases and J by 2 bases; unmatched bases: 6. CDR3 size: 13 residues.

This clonotype was observed a handful of times. The V gene is TRBV11-3, the J gene TRBJ2-5; D ambiguous. Germline lookup yields CDR1 SGHNT and CDR2 YENEEA. V was shortened by 3 bases and J by 5 bases, with 10 bases between the two germline ends. This CDR3 is built from 13 residues. As DNA, the CDR3 is TGTGCCAGCAGCTTCCTAGTGGATGAGACCCAGTACTTC. It yields the protein CASSFLVDETQYF. Variable domain in full (rest from reference TRBV11-3 and TRBJ2-5): EAGVVQSPRYKIIEKKQPVAFWCNPISGHNTLYWYLQNLGQGPELLIRYENEEAVDDSQLPKDRFSAERLKGVDSTLKIQPAELGDSAVYLCASSFLVDETQYFGPGTRLLVL.

This clonotype came up a few times. This rearrangement joins TRBV7-9 to TRBJ2-1; 11 nucleotides line up with TRBD2. The length of the CDR3 is 18 residues. CDR1 is SEHNR, CDR2 FQNEAQ, per germline (reference sequence). J was trimmed by 2 bases and V by 1 base; bases with no gene match: 7. The CDR3 bases are TGTGCCAGCAGCTTAGGGCTAGCGGGAGGCAGGGCCTACAATGAGCAGTTCTTC. This translates into CASSLGLAGGRAYNEQFF.

The chain carries TRBV12-3 or TRBV12-4 and TRBJ1-1, with D possibly matching TRBD1 (6 bases). The V end was cut by 7 bases, the J end by 0 bases, with 15 bases between. This CDR3 is 15 amino acids long. CDR3 DNA sequence: TGTGCCAGCATTACCAGGGGCCTCATGAACACTGAAGCTTTCTTT. Protein product: CASITRGLMNTEAFF.

This clonotype turned up a few times. The rearrangement uses TRBV6-1 and TRBJ1-2, with 8 bases aligning to TRBD1. The CDR3 sequence is 15 residues long. The junction had 12 bases not matched to a gene; V was cut back by 6 bases and J by 6 bases. In germline, CDR1 is MNHNS, CDR2 SASEGT. CDR3 in amino acids: CASSGGTGTGDGYTF. The CDR3 DNA is TGTGCCAGCAGCGGTGGGACAGGAACCGGCGATGGCTACACCTTC.

V is TRBV10-3 and J is TRBJ2-3; 7 bases agree with TRBD2. Germline V gene sequence: CDR1 ENHRY, CDR2 SYGVKD. V dropped 10 bases and J dropped 4; count of bases not matched to a gene: 11. CDR3 length equals 14 residues. The CDR3 region has the DNA TGTGCCACGGGGGGAGTGGGAGTACCAGATACGCAGTATTTT. It specifies CATGGVGVPDTQYF.

V gene TRBV5-6 combines with J gene TRBJ2-7, with D perhaps TRBD1 (6 bases). CDR1 is SGHDT and CDR2 is YYEEEE in the germline V gene. The CDR3 covers 16 residues. V was pared by 3 bases and J by 3 bases, with 19 bases between. CDR3 nucleotide sequence: TGTGCCAGCAGCTCCGGTTTCAGCAGGGGCATCTACGAGCAGTACTTC. The encoded protein is CASSSGFSRGIYEQYF. Full variable domain (remainder filled in from reference TRBV5-6 and TRBJ2-7): DAGVTQSPTHLIKTRGQQVTLRCSPKSGHDTVSWYQQALGQGPQFIFQYYEEEERQRGNFPDRFSGHQFPNYSSELNVNALLLGDSALYLCASSSGFSRGIYEQYFGPGTRLTVT.